Listed here is a single T cell receptor (beta chain). This entry belongs to a study of T-cell memory formation after mild COVID-19. Study-wide background: TCR clusters mostly belonged to single donors.

V shed 5 bases and J 4 bases; nucleotides not matched to a gene: 7. The CDR3 contains 14 residues. TCRdb re-derived calls from the 5' RACE reads in MiXCR, one entry per CDR3 protein. Here the sample spans 350,000 to 500,000 distinct CDR3 sequences, about 20% being singletons. The chain uses TRBV12-3 or TRBV12-4 and TRBJ2-5; 7 bases fit TRBD1. This sequence originates from an adult woman who had mild COVID-19 (a few samples of this study predate the infection). Cell type and time point are not known. Sequencing was done on a sample of PBMCs or a T cell subset sorted from them (not recorded which). CDR3 sequence: CASSDGTEAETQYF. CDR3 sequence (DNA): TGTGCCAGCAGTGATGGGACAGAGGCAGAGACCCAGTACTTC.